The 30 T cell receptor beta chains listed next were all sequenced from one sample in a study of blood T cell repertoires in COVID-19. The repertoire was sequenced with immunoSEQ multiplex PCR; TCRdb's copy has only in-frame clones and lacks some. The table shows under 250,000 clones, with more than 70% occurring only once. The sample was peripheral blood. The receptors originated from a woman of 80 years or more with acute or convalescent COVID-19.

The chain has TRBV9 and TRBJ1-1; D perhaps matches TRBD1 (5 bases). Trimming pared 4 bases from V and 1 base from J, leaving 14 bases between. CDR3 length: 15 amino acids. Germline values: CDR1 SGDLS, CDR2 YYNGEE. This chain's CDR3 is CASSQGGPKNTEAFF. CDR3 DNA: TGTGCCAGCAGCCAGGGAGGGCCGAAGAACACTGAAGCTTTCTTT.

This clone was counted once. The sample has other DNA sequences that encode this CDR3 too. The chain carries TRBV11-2 and TRBJ1-5; weak D call: TRBD1 (6 bases). Germline V gene sequence: CDR1 SGHAT, CDR2 FQNNGV. CDR3 length equals 14 residues. V was shortened by 1 base and J by 7 bases, with 11 bases between the two germline ends. The CDR3 nucleotides read TGTGCCAGCAGCTTAGTAGGGGGTGACCAGCCCCAGCATTTT. This translates into CASSLVGGDQPQHF.

This clone appeared a few times. The chain uses TRBV6-6 and TRBJ1-1, with D possibly matching TRBD1 (6 bases). Germline assignment: CDR1 MNHNY and CDR2 SVGAGI (reference sequence). V gave up 5 bases and J gave up 4 bases, with 14 bases separating them. The CDR3 consists of 14 residues. CDR3 nucleotide sequence: TGTGCCAGCAGTATCTTACAGGGTGTCACTGAAGCTTTCTTT. Translation: CASSILQGVTEAFF.

The V call is TRBV6-5, the J call TRBJ1-4; a possible D gene is TRBD1 (5 bases). This CDR3 region has 15 residues. CDR1 MNHEY and CDR2 SVGAGI come from the germline V gene. The germline V and J ends were trimmed by 2 bases and 8 bases, with 15 bases remaining between them. The CDR3 sequence: CASSYRGKIGEKLFF. CDR3 in DNA: TGTGCCAGCAGTTACCGGGGGAAGATTGGAGAAAAACTGTTTTTT.

The chain links TRBV27 to TRBJ2-3; tentative D call: TRBD1 (6 bases). V was shortened by 4 bases and J by 2 bases, with 13 bases between the two germline ends. The CDR3 spans 15 residues. Germline CDR1 and CDR2: MNHEY and SMNVEV (reference sequence). In DNA form, the CDR3 reads TGTGCCAGCAGTTCGCAGGGGCGATTCACAGATACGCAGTATTTT. The encoded protein is CASSSQGRFTDTQYF.

In regard to this clone: The sample has other DNA sequences that encode this CDR3 too. This sequence joins TRBV5-1 and TRBJ1-1; D call uncertain. CDR1 and CDR2 (germline): SGHRS, YFSETQ. This CDR3 comprises 13 residues. The V and J ends lost 1 base and 1 base respectively, with 5 bases between them. The CDR3 is CASSLRQNTEAFF. CDR3 DNA: TGCGCCAGCAGCTTGAGACAGAACACTGAAGCTTTCTTT.

This clone was detected a few times. The genes are TRBV19 and TRBJ1-1; 10 bases are shared with TRBD1. The V segment lost 5 bases and the J segment 6 bases; nucleotides outside the gene matches: 12. This CDR3 is built from 16 residues. The germline CDR1 and CDR2 sequences are LNHDA and SQIVND (reference sequence). CDR3 protein: CASSSRTGGLKAEAFF. Written as DNA, the CDR3 is TGTGCCAGTAGTTCCCGGACAGGGGGTCTGAAAGCTGAAGCTTTCTTT.

J is TRBJ1-2 and V is TRBV21-1; TRBD1 is the table's D call, not checked against the DNA. TRBV21-1 is tagged as a pseudogene. There are 16 residues in the CDR3. Written as DNA, the CDR3 is TGTGCCAGCAGCAAAGTAGGACAGGGGGGAGACTATGGCTACACCTTC. It yields the protein CASSKVGQGGDYGYTF.

This rearrangement joins TRBV19 to TRBJ1-5; D remains unclear. Trimming pared 5 bases from V and 2 bases from J, leaving 16 bases between. This CDR3 is 16 amino acids long. The germline V gene encodes CDR1 LNHDA and CDR2 SQIVND (reference sequence). The chain's CDR3 is CASSRGWPRGNQPQHF. In DNA, the CDR3 is TGTGCCAGTAGTCGAGGATGGCCCCGAGGCAATCAGCCCCAGCATTTT.

This clone has just one count. V usage is TRBV27 and J usage is TRBJ1-4; D is uncertain. Trimming took 8 bases from V and 3 from J, leaving 10 bases between them. The CDR3 sequence is 13 residues long. Germline assignment: CDR1 MNHEY and CDR2 SMNVEV (reference sequence). The CDR3 protein is CASRWLANEKLFF. CDR3 sequence (DNA): TGTGCCAGCCGGTGGTTGGCTAATGAAAAACTGTTTTTT.

This chain links TRBV5-1 with TRBJ2-3; the match to TRBD2 covers 7 bases. The CDR3 is 15 amino acids. The trim removed 4 bases at V and 0 bases at J, leaving 5 bases unmatched. CDR1 is SGHRS, CDR2 YFSETQ, per germline. CDR3 coding DNA: TGCGCCAGCAGCCCCCTAGCGGCGAGCACAGATACGCAGTATTTT. It is translated as CASSPLAASTDTQYF.

J is TRBJ1-6 and V is TRBV7-2; D uncertain. This CDR3 is built from 11 residues. Germline V lookup: CDR1 SGHTA, CDR2 FQGNSA. The ends were cut back, 4 bases at V and 8 bases at J, with 3 bases in the middle. CDR3 sequence: CASSSDSPLHF. DNA of the CDR3: TGTGCCAGCAGCTCCGATTCACCCCTCCACTTT. Based on the CDR3 plus reference TRBV7-2 and TRBJ1-6, the full variable domain is GAGVSQSPSNKVTEKGKDVELRCDPISGHTALYWYRQSLGQGLEFLIYFQGNSAPDKSGLPSDRFSAERTGGSVSTLTIQRTQQEDSAVYLCASSSDSPLHFGNGTRLTVT.

The V call is TRBV3-1 (or the pseudogene TRBV3-2), the J call TRBJ1-3, with no clear D. CDR3 length: 15 amino acids. Trimming took off 3 bases at V and 0 bases at J, with 9 bases between the two ends. Germline V CDR1 and CDR2: LGHDT, YNNKEL (reference sequence). The CDR3: CASSQGRSSGNTIYF. CDR3 DNA: TGTGCCAGCAGCCAGGGCAGAAGCTCTGGAAACACCATATATTTT.

The J gene is TRBJ1-4, the V gene TRBV3-1 (or the pseudogene TRBV3-2); maybe TRBD1 (6 bases). The CDR3 is 14 amino acids. Germline V gene data show CDR1 as LGHDT and CDR2 as YNNKEL (reference sequence). Trimming removed 4 bases at V and 6 bases at J, with 12 bases between. This CDR3 reads CASSLRGVDEKLFF. The CDR3 nucleotides read TGTGCCAGCAGCCTCAGGGGAGTTGATGAAAAACTGTTTTTT.

The rearrangement links TRBV7-2 to TRBJ2-4; TRBD2 is a possible D gene (5 bases). The CDR3 loop spans 16 amino acids. V was clipped by 3 bases and J by 0 bases, with 12 bases between them. CDR1 is SGHTA and CDR2 is FQGNSA in the germline V gene. For the CDR3, the DNA is TGTGCCAGCAGCTTTCAGCGGTCCCTAGCCAAAAACATTCAGTACTTC. This gives the protein CASSFQRSLAKNIQYF.

This clone is a singleton in its sample. The V and J genes are TRBV5-1 and TRBJ2-5; D is perhaps TRBD1 (5 bases). The CDR3 runs 15 residues. Trimming left V 0 bases short and J 5 bases short, with 14 bases between. Germline loops: CDR1 SGHRS, CDR2 YFSETQ. CDR3 protein: CASSLDGRVMETQYF. In DNA form, the CDR3 reads TGCGCCAGCAGCTTGGATGGCAGGGTCATGGAGACCCAGTACTTC.

The chain employs TRBV24-1 and TRBJ1-4; 7 nucleotides match TRBD1. CDR1 KGHDR and CDR2 SFDVKD come from the germline V gene. Germline trimming cut 1 base from V and 5 bases from J; bases unmatched to any gene: 9. The CDR3 has 17 residues. The CDR3 loop is CATSDFLGTDKNEKLFF. For the CDR3, the DNA is TGTGCCACCAGTGATTTTTTGGGGACAGACAAGAATGAAAAACTGTTTTTT.

This clone was detected only once. The chain's CDR3 is CASSQAGTATNSPLHF. CDR3 sequence (DNA): TGCGCCAGCAGCCAAGCCGGGACAGCTACAAATTCACCCCTCCACTTT. The chain combines TRBV4-3 with TRBJ1-6, with TRBD1 matching over 7 bases. Germline V gene data show CDR1 as LGHNA and CDR2 as YSLEER. V gave up 1 base and J gave up 7 bases; unmatched junction bases: 7. The CDR3 is 16 residues long.

The DNA for the CDR3 is TGTGCCAGCAGTGCACAGCCGGGACAGGTGGAGGGCTACACCTTC. It is translated as CASSAQPGQVEGYTF. J is TRBJ1-2 and V is TRBV6-4; 8 nucleotides align to TRBD1. This CDR3 has 15 residues. V shed 4 bases and J 8 bases; nucleotides not matched to a gene: 12. The germline gives CDR1 MRHNA, CDR2 SNTAGT.

This clone was seen once. The chain recombines TRBV10-3 with TRBJ1-1, with TRBD1 identical over 8 bases. The CDR3 consists of 14 residues. V was clipped by 4 bases and J by 1 base; unmatched bases: 2. Per the germline V gene, CDR1 is ENHRY and CDR2 is SYGVKD. CDR3 sequence (DNA): TGTGCCATCAGTGCGACAGGGGCGAACACTGAAGCTTTCTTT. Protein product: CAISATGANTEAFF.

CDR3: CASSPVEAPTYEQYF. The CDR3 DNA reads TGCGCCAGCAGCCCGGTGGAGGCCCCTACCTACGAGCAGTACTTC. The chain uses TRBV5-1 and TRBJ2-7, with TRBD2 as a possible D gene (5 bases). V lost 4 bases and J 2 bases, leaving 16 bases between the germline ends. Looked up from germline, CDR1 is SGHRS and CDR2 is YFSETQ. The CDR3 totals 15 residues.

CDR3 DNA: TGTGCCTGGAGTTTCGGGGAGCAAGAGACCCAGTACTTC. Its protein is CAWSFGEQETQYF. J is TRBJ2-5 and V is TRBV30; a possible D gene is TRBD2 (5 bases). Germline V gene data show CDR1 as GTSNPN and CDR2 as SVGIG (reference sequence). Trimming took 2 bases from V and 2 from J, leaving 9 bases between them. The CDR3 loop spans 13 amino acids.

The J gene is TRBJ1-1, the V gene TRBV6-1, with D uncertain. The CDR3 totals 15 residues. Trimming removed 3 bases at V and 4 bases at J, with 15 bases between. In germline, CDR1 is MNHNS, CDR2 SASEGT. The CDR3 sequence: CASSDAVSGGTEAFF. Written as DNA, the CDR3 is TGTGCCAGCAGTGATGCCGTATCCGGAGGCACTGAAGCTTTCTTT.

The chain combines TRBV4-3 with TRBJ1-1; D is perhaps TRBD1 (5 bases). V was trimmed by 2 bases and J by 2 bases, leaving 18 bases between them. This CDR3 has 17 residues. Germline loops: CDR1 LGHNA, CDR2 YSLEER. In DNA, the CDR3 is TGCGCCAGCAGCCAAATGTTCGCATATGACAGTAACACTGAAGCTTTCTTT. Protein sequence: CASSQMFAYDSNTEAFF.

The chain combines TRBV7-3 with TRBJ2-2; 9 bases are a match to TRBD2. Germline trimming cut 5 bases from V and 5 bases from J; bases unmatched to any gene: 6. Germline CDR1 reads SGHTA; CDR2 reads FQGTGA. The CDR3 consists of 15 residues. The CDR3 coding sequence is TGTGCCAGCAGCAAAGGGACTAGCTGGACCGGGGAGCTGTTTTTT. This codes for CASSKGTSWTGELFF.

This clone was seen a few times. The chain joins TRBV15 to TRBJ1-1; a possible D gene is TRBD1 (6 bases). Germline-derived CDR1 and CDR2 are LNHNV and YYDKDF (reference sequence). Between the trimmed V and J ends, which lost 0 bases and 4 bases, there was a span of 15 bases. CDR3 length: 16 amino acids. Here the CDR3 DNA reads TGTGCCACCAGCAGAGATAGGGGGGGCGGTAGCACTGAAGCTTTCTTT. This codes for CATSRDRGGGSTEAFF.

The chain combines TRBV12-3 or TRBV12-4 with TRBJ1-2; D ambiguous. This CDR3 region has 11 residues. V was pared by 6 bases and J by 4 bases, with 6 bases between. The CDR3 DNA reads as TGTGCCAGCAGCGAGGGCTATGGCTACACCTTC. Amino acid sequence: CASSEGYGYTF.

The rearrangement links TRBV19 to TRBJ2-7; the match to TRBD1 covers 10 bases. The CDR3 loop spans 14 amino acids. J lost 7 bases, V lost 2 bases, and 5 bases had no gene match. Looked up from germline, CDR1 is LNHDA and CDR2 is SQIVND (reference sequence). CDR3 in amino acids: CASSIRDRGGEQYF. CDR3 nucleotide sequence: TGTGCCAGTAGTATACGGGACAGGGGTGGGGAGCAGTACTTC.

The CDR3 is CASSLDRLPSGGYTF. Here the CDR3 DNA reads TGCGCCAGCAGCCTGGACAGACTACCTTCGGGTGGCTACACCTTC. The chain has TRBV4-1 and TRBJ1-2, with D tentatively TRBD1 (6 bases). The CDR3 spans 15 residues. The V end lost 4 bases, the J end lost 7 bases, and 19 bases lay between the germline ends. Germline V gives CDR1 MGHRA, CDR2 YSYEKL.

This rearrangement joins TRBV25-1 to TRBJ1-1; D might be TRBD1 (6 bases). The CDR3 runs to 13 residues. Germline V gene lookup returns CDR1 MGHDK and CDR2 SYGVNS. Trimming took off 7 bases at V and 0 bases at J, with 9 bases between the two ends. In DNA, the CDR3 is TGTGCCAGCAAAGACAGGTTGAACACTGAAGCTTTCTTT. Protein product: CASKDRLNTEAFF.